This TCR beta chain was sequenced for a study of shared clonotypes between healthy human individuals. Unmatched junction bases numbered 11, after V lost 4 bases and J lost 5 bases. Germline V CDR1 and CDR2: LNHDA, SQIVND (reference sequence). This CDR3 is built from 16 residues. The repertoire was sequenced with immunoSEQ multiplex PCR; TCRdb's copy has only in-frame clones and lacks some. Of roughly 1,000,000 clones in the sample, 75% to 80% were seen once. J is TRBJ2-5 and V is TRBV19, with TRBD1 matching over 9 bases. The sequenced material came from memory CD4+ T cells from PBMCs. Subset denoted: CD45RA-negative fraction. This TCR was recovered from a young man in good health. Some clones in this sample may be carry-over from other donors' samples. The DNA of the CDR3 is TGTGCCAGTAGTAGGAGATTTGGAGGACAGGGGGAGACCCAGTACTTC. This codes for CASSRRFGGQGETQYF.